Below are 18 T cell receptor beta chains sequenced from a single sample in a study of blood T cell repertoires in COVID-19. The protocol was immunoSEQ multiplex PCR, while the TCRdb copy is restricted to in-frame clones and leaves out a portion. The table lists around 250,000 clones, 86% of them singletons. The sample taken for sequencing was peripheral blood. These receptor sequences come from a woman older than 75 with COVID-19, enrolled during active disease.

The chain employs TRBV5-1 and TRBJ1-5; 7 bases line up with TRBD1. This CDR3 spans 14 amino acids. J lost 5 bases, V lost 0 bases, and 2 bases had no gene match. Germline CDR1 SGHRS, CDR2 YFSETQ. CDR3 bases: TGCGCCAGCAGCTTGGACAGGGGTGATCAGCCCCAGCATTTT. Translated: CASSLDRGDQPQHF.

The chain recombines TRBV5-3 with TRBJ2-3, with TRBD2 identical over 9 bases. TRBV5-3 is an ORF, with its function uncertain. The ends lost 1 base at V and 1 base at J; junction bases unmatched: 13. The CDR3 totals 19 residues. This chain's CDR3 is CARSLCWAGGRRGTDTQYF. In nucleotides, the CDR3 is TGTGCCAGAAGCTTGTGCTGGGCGGGGGGGCGACGAGGCACAGATACGCAGTATTTT.

The chain combines TRBV5-1 with TRBJ1-4, with 8 bases lining up with TRBD1. This CDR3 contains 16 residues. The germline V gene encodes CDR1 SGHRS and CDR2 YFSETQ. Trimming took 2 bases from V and 4 from J; bases not matched to a gene: 7. In DNA, the CDR3 is TGCGCCAGCAGCTTCGACTCAGGGGGCCGTAATGAAAAACTGTTTTTT. Amino acids: CASSFDSGGRNEKLFF.

The chain recombines TRBV9 with TRBJ1-1; D gene uncertain. With 0 bases removed from V and 7 bases from J, the gap between germline ends came to 16 bases. CDR3 size: 15 residues. Germline CDR1 reads SGDLS; CDR2 reads YYNGEE. The CDR3 nucleotides are TGTGCCAGCAGCGTAGAGTATCTCGGAAGAGGTGAAGCTTTCTTT. Protein sequence: CASSVEYLGRGEAFF.

V usage is TRBV2 and J usage is TRBJ1-1; 9 nucleotides line up with TRBD1. The CDR3 totals 15 residues. Germline V lookup: CDR1 SNHLY, CDR2 FYNNEI. With 2 bases clipped from V and 2 bases from J, the junction kept 3 bases outside the gene matches. The CDR3 DNA is TGTGCCAGCAGTGAATGGACAGGGGTAAACACTGAAGCTTTCTTT. This codes for CASSEWTGVNTEAFF.

CDR3 loop: CASSSGSGHQPQHF. The DNA of the CDR3 is TGTGCCAGCAGCTCAGGGTCGGGCCATCAGCCCCAGCATTTT. V usage is TRBV7-2 and J usage is TRBJ1-5; D may be TRBD1 (5 bases). This CDR3 is 14 amino acids long. The V and J ends lost 4 bases and 5 bases respectively, with 12 bases between them. Germline loops: CDR1 SGHTA, CDR2 FQGNSA.

V gene TRBV11-2 combines with J gene TRBJ1-3; D unresolved. There are 15 residues in the CDR3. The germline CDR1 and CDR2 sequences are SGHAT and FQNNGV. V lost 3 bases and J 0 bases, leaving 9 bases between the germline ends. The CDR3 sequence is CASSFDTGSGNTIYF. Written as DNA, the CDR3 is TGTGCCAGCAGCTTCGACACCGGCTCTGGAAACACCATATATTTT.

The V call is TRBV30, the J call TRBJ1-1; tentatively, D is TRBD1 (5 bases). CDR1 is GTSNPN, CDR2 SVGIG, per germline (reference sequence). V dropped 5 bases and J dropped 0 bases, with 13 bases sitting between them. The CDR3 is 14 residues long. The CDR3 DNA is TGTGCCTGGGGGGGACTCCGACTGAACACTGAAGCTTTCTTT. Encoded protein: CAWGGLRLNTEAFF.

The chain uses TRBV27 and TRBJ1-5; a weak D match, TRBD1 (5 bases). This CDR3 comprises 14 residues. V gave up 4 bases and J gave up 3 bases, with 10 bases separating them. CDR1 is MNHEY, CDR2 SMNVEV, per germline (reference sequence). CDR3 in amino acids: CASSSAGYNQPQHF. The CDR3 DNA follows: TGTGCCAGCAGTTCCGCAGGGTACAATCAGCCCCAGCATTTT.

The DNA for the CDR3 is TGTGCCAGCAGGGCCAGGGGCGCTAACACCGGGGAGCTGTTTTTT. This gives the protein CASRARGANTGELFF. The chain joins TRBV6-6 to TRBJ2-2; tentatively, D is TRBD1 (6 bases). Germline V lookup: CDR1 MNHNY, CDR2 SVGAGI (reference sequence). The CDR3 has 15 amino acids. V lost 6 bases and J 2 bases, leaving 13 bases between the germline ends.

The V call is TRBV2, the J call TRBJ2-5; D is undetermined. Germline-derived CDR1 and CDR2 are SNHLY and FYNNEI. The CDR3 length is 14 residues. The V and J ends lost 6 bases and 0 bases respectively, with 11 bases between them. CDR3 region: CASSIVRNQETQYF. The CDR3 DNA reads as TGTGCCAGCAGCATAGTGAGGAACCAAGAGACCCAGTACTTC.

The chain recombines TRBV5-1 with TRBJ2-3, with D perhaps matching TRBD1 (6 bases). This CDR3 region has 15 residues. The V end was cut by 4 bases, the J end by 2 bases, with 14 bases between. Germline-derived CDR1 and CDR2 are SGHRS and YFSETQ. CDR3 nucleotide sequence: TGCGCCAGCAGCCCACCGACAGGAGCCACAGATACGCAGTATTTT. This encodes CASSPPTGATDTQYF.

The genes are TRBV30 and TRBJ1-2, with TRBD1 as a possible D gene (5 bases). Trimming cost V 5 bases and J 4 bases, with 26 bases left between them. Germline lookup yields CDR1 GTSNPN and CDR2 SVGIG (reference sequence). The CDR3 totals 17 residues. The CDR3 is CAWGGTGLGPQFYGYTF. CDR3 in DNA: TGTGCCTGGGGGGGAACAGGTCTCGGGCCCCAATTCTATGGCTACACCTTC. The full variable domain, its missing parts supplied by reference TRBV30 and TRBJ1-2, is SQTIHQWPATLVQPVGSPLSLECTVEGTSNPNLYWYRQAAGRGLQLLFYSVGIGQISSEVPQNLSASRPQDRQFILSSKKLLLSDSGFYLCAWGGTGLGPQFYGYTFGSGTRLTVV.

V gene TRBV3-1 (or the pseudogene TRBV3-2) combines with J gene TRBJ2-7; 10 positions agree with TRBD2. The V segment lost 1 base and the J segment 5 bases; nucleotides outside the gene matches: 8. CDR1 and CDR2 (germline): LGHDT, YNNKEL (reference sequence). This CDR3 region has 16 residues. CDR3 in amino acids: CASSQGVAGGRNEQYF. In nucleotides, the CDR3 is TGTGCCAGCAGCCAAGGGGTAGCGGGGGGAAGAAACGAGCAGTACTTC.

The J gene is TRBJ2-1, the V gene TRBV6-5; 8 nucleotides match TRBD1. Per germline, CDR1 MNHEY and CDR2 SVGAGI. The CDR3 runs 15 residues. The trim removed 6 bases at V and 8 bases at J, leaving 12 bases unmatched. The CDR3 bases are TGTGCCAGCAGCCTCGGGACAGGACCGGCGGATGAGCAGTTCTTC. Amino acid sequence: CASSLGTGPADEQFF.

The chain has TRBV18 and TRBJ1-1; D perhaps matches TRBD1 (6 bases). CDR1 and CDR2 from the germline V gene are KGHSH and LQKENI. The CDR3 sequence is 13 residues long. V lost 3 bases to trimming and J lost 6 bases, with 11 bases between them. CDR3 residues: CASSPHPGAEAFF. The DNA of the CDR3 is TGTGCCAGCTCACCCCACCCAGGGGCTGAAGCTTTCTTT.

The rearrangement links TRBV21-1 to TRBJ2-7; the table's TRBD2 call for D was not verified on the DNA. TRBV21-1 is marked as a pseudogene. This CDR3 region has 17 residues. CDR3 residues: CASSPGVAGGLNDEQYV. The CDR3 DNA reads as TGTGCCAGCAGCCCGGGCGTAGCGGGGGGGCTAAACGACGAGCAGTACGTC.

CDR3 in amino acids: CASSLTTRSGANVLTF. The CDR3 DNA is TGTGCCAGCAGTCTCACGACTCGCTCTGGGGCCAACGTCCTGACTTTC. This chain uses TRBV28 with TRBJ2-6; D ambiguous. Per germline, CDR1 MDHEN and CDR2 SYDVKM. This CDR3 has 16 residues. V lost 5 bases to trimming and J lost 0 bases, with 11 bases between them. Variable domain in full (rest from reference TRBV28 and TRBJ2-6): DVKVTQSSRYLVKRTGEKVFLECVQDMDHENMFWYRQDPGLGLRLIYFSYDVKMKEKGDIPEGYSVSREKKERFSLILESASTNQTSMYLCASSLTTRSGANVLTFGAGSRLTVL.